This TCR beta chain was sequenced in a study of OX40 agonist ivuxolimab in advanced cancers. Produced via immunoSEQ multiplex PCR; TCRdb's table is partial and in-frame only. The sample carries roughly 5,300 clones, roughly two thirds recorded once. The receptor was isolated from an adult with an advanced solid tumor such as melanoma, head and neck, liver or kidney cancer. Sequenced here: CD4+ or CD8+ T cells sorted from blood, sampled in a trial of the OX40 agonist ivuxolimab.

CDR3 coding DNA: TGTGCCAGCAGTTTATTGGCGGGAGCGCCCTACGAGCAGTACTTC. Amino acid sequence: CASSLLAGAPYEQYF. This chain connects TRBV27 to TRBJ2-7; 7 nucleotides match TRBD2. The CDR3 is 15 amino acids. The ends lost 1 base at V and 2 bases at J; junction bases unmatched: 5. Germline assignment: CDR1 MNHEY and CDR2 SMNVEV (reference sequence).